The present entry profiles one T cell receptor (beta chain) with its context. TCRdb's table, derived via immunoSEQ multiplex PCR, lists solely in-frame clones and lacks some. The sample yields roughly 450,000 clones, approximately 90% seen once. This sample was included in a study of control samples from healthy donors and cancer patients. V dropped 8 bases and J dropped 3; count of bases not matched to a gene: 6. The germline CDR1 and CDR2 sequences are WNHNN and SYGVQD (reference sequence). The CDR3 runs to 15 residues. The rearrangement uses TRBV10-1 and TRBJ2-2; the match to TRBD1 covers 10 bases. This sequence originates from a man aged 40-49 years with head and neck cancer. The sequencing sample was made of PBMCs. Here the CDR3 DNA reads TGCGCCAGCCGGGACAGGGGTGTGGACACCGGGGAGCTGTTTTTT. This translates into CASRDRGVDTGELFF.